Presented here are 6 T cell receptor beta chains from one specimen sequenced in a study of blood T cell repertoires in COVID-19. TCRdb's table, derived via immunoSEQ multiplex PCR, lists solely in-frame clones and lacks some. This table holds 60,000 to 75,000 clones, about 85% found once. The material sequenced was peripheral blood. The receptors come from a man between 65 and 85 years old with active COVID-19.

The chain carries TRBV5-1 and TRBJ2-1, with TRBD1 matching 7 bases. The V and J ends lost 0 bases and 4 bases, in that order; junction bases with no gene match: 7. CDR3 length equals 16 residues. The germline V gene encodes CDR1 SGHRS and CDR2 YFSETQ. CDR3 in DNA: TGCGCCAGCAGCTTGGGTATCGGGACAGAATACAATGAGCAGTTCTTC. Amino acid sequence: CASSLGIGTEYNEQFF.

The V and J genes are TRBV30 and TRBJ1-2; the match to TRBD1 covers 7 bases. Trimming removed 2 bases from V and 4 bases from J; junction bases left unmatched: 7. Germline CDR1 GTSNPN, CDR2 SVGIG (reference sequence). The CDR3 length is 14 residues. CDR3 residues: CAWSPDRFSYGYTF. The CDR3, as DNA: TGTGCCTGGAGTCCGGACAGGTTCAGCTATGGCTACACCTTC.

The rearrangement joins TRBV12-3 or TRBV12-4 to TRBJ2-1; maybe TRBD2 (6 bases). V lost 11 bases and J 6 bases, leaving 11 bases between the germline ends. The CDR3 runs to 11 residues. CDR3 nucleotides: TGTGCCTCGAGGGACTTCAATGAGCAGTTCTTC. Its protein is CASRDFNEQFF.

The chain has TRBV24-1 and TRBJ2-2; TRBD1 might be the D (5 bases). V was clipped by 9 bases and J by 4 bases, with 8 bases between them. Germline values: CDR1 KGHDR, CDR2 SFDVKD. The CDR3 spans 12 residues. CDR3 sequence (DNA): TGTGCCACCGGGGCGTCCACCGGGGAGCTGTTTTTT. Protein: CATGASTGELFF.

The gene calls are TRBV6-4 and TRBJ2-1, with no clear D. CDR1 is MRHNA and CDR2 is SNTAGT in the germline V gene. V lost 2 bases to trimming and J lost 7 bases, with 9 bases between them. CDR3 length: 13 residues. CDR3 sequence reads: CASSDSQVNEQFF. The CDR3 DNA reads TGTGCCAGCAGTGACAGTCAGGTTAATGAGCAGTTCTTC.

Worth noting for this clone: A read error may produce the germline difference seen at one junction end. The V call is TRBV3-1 (or the pseudogene TRBV3-2), the J call TRBJ1-6; 7 bases agree with TRBD1. This CDR3 region has 16 residues. Germline assignment: CDR1 LGHDT and CDR2 YNNKEL (reference sequence). The CDR3 bases are TGTGCCAGCAGCCAATCCCGACGCCCCGAGGGGGCCTTCCATCGCTTT. This codes for CASSQSRRPEGAFHRF.